The sequence of this T cell receptor (beta chain) was determined in a study of T cell changes during pregnancy in multiple sclerosis. The CDR3 is made up of 16 amino acids. CDR1 and CDR2 from the germline V gene are SEHNR and FQNEAQ (reference sequence). V was trimmed by 5 bases and J by 4 bases, leaving 20 bases between them. Produced via immunoSEQ multiplex PCR; TCRdb's table is partial and in-frame only. The data show under 100,000 clones, with about 94% seen just once and 2.5% held by the top ten. This chain joins TRBV7-9 and TRBJ2-5, with D possibly being TRBD1 (6 bases). The source of this sequence is a female donor with multiple sclerosis, enrolled in a pregnancy study. The sample consisted of peripheral blood, taken in the third trimester of pregnancy. The CDR3 sequence is CASSTGNIQGRETQYF. CDR3 coding DNA: TGTGCCAGCAGCACGGGAAATATACAGGGTCGAGAGACCCAGTACTTC. Drawing the rest from reference TRBV7-9 and TRBJ2-5, the complete variable domain is DTGVSQNPRHKITKRGQNVTFRCDPISEHNRLYWYRQTLGQGPEFLTYFQNEAQLEKSRLLSDRFSAERPKGSFSTLEIQRTEQGDSAMYLCASSTGNIQGRETQYFGPGTRLLVL.